The source of this TCR beta chain is a study of cytomegalovirus exposure and HLA in healthy donors. Comment on this clone: Its antigen is still unknown.

The CDR3 length is 13 residues. CDR1 and CDR2 (germline): SGHRS, YFSETQ. Trimming removed 0 bases from V and 7 bases from J; junction bases left unmatched: 1. The PCR used 60 Vbeta and 13 Jbeta primers. Profiling relied on immunoSEQ multiplex PCR, and the TCRdb table lists in-frame clones only, not all of them. The table has about 140,000 clones, around 86% seen once. Study findings and constraints: What a later analysis reportedly showed was that an Asian-associated ancestry cluster had fewer N-insertions than the roughly 670-donor mean.

The sequencing input was PBMCs. V and J are TRBV5-1 and TRBJ2-4, with 7 nucleotides matching TRBD1. This clonotype originated in a female donor in good health and CMV-seronegative. The CDR3 loop is CASSLDRGNIQYF. In DNA, the CDR3 is TGCGCCAGCAGCTTGGACAGGGGCAACATTCAGTACTTC.